Listed below are T cell receptor beta chains from one sample, sequenced in a study of human T cells and chemical hapten exposure. TCRdb reprocessed the RACE reads via MiXCR and lists one record per CDR3 protein. The sample lists some 80,000 distinct CDR3 sequences; roughly a tenth were seen once. The sequenced sample was whole blood, obtained in connection with sensitization to the hapten diphenylcyclopropenone (DPC). The receptor set was obtained from a woman between 45 and 65 years old with alopecia areata. Some clones in this sample may be carry-over from other donors' samples. The CDR3 runs from the conserved cysteine through the conserved F or W. The order of the fields is CDR3 DNA, CDR3 protein, clone size, CDR3 length, J gene, D gene, V gene. The D gene is left open where the match is weak. Only part of the rows carry a size: once, few, many, or a class if the clone is expanded.

DNA: TGTGCCAGCAGCCTAGCCAGCGGGGGGCCGAGGAACATTCAGTACTTC
CDR3: CASSLASGGPRNIQYF
size: NA
length: 16
J: TRBJ2-4
D: TRBD2
V: TRBV7-2

DNA: TGTGCCAGCAGCTCCTGGACAGGGTACGAGCAGTACTTC
CDR3: CASSSWTGYEQYF
size: many
length: 13
J: TRBJ2-7
D: TRBD1
V: TRBV11-1

DNA: TGTGCCAGCAGCCGGGACGGGACAGTCGGGGAGCTGTTTTTT
CDR3: CASSRDGTVGELFF
size: NA
length: 14
J: TRBJ2-2
D: TRBD1
V: TRBV7-3

DNA: TGTGCCAGCTCGTCTCGGCAGGGAGGAAACACTGAAGCTTTCTTT
CDR3: CASSSRQGGNTEAFF
size: NA
length: 15
J: TRBJ1-1
D: NA
V: TRBV18

DNA: TGTGCCAGCAGTGAACCCTACATCTACAATGAGCAGTTCTTC
CDR3: CASSEPYIYNEQFF
size: NA
length: 14
J: TRBJ2-1
D: NA
V: TRBV28

DNA: TGTGCCAGCAGCCAATCGACAGTCGCCTCCTACGAGCAGTACTTC
CDR3: CASSQSTVASYEQYF
size: few
length: 15
J: TRBJ2-7
D: NA
V: TRBV3-1

DNA: TGTGCCAGCAGTGGACAGGGCCTTTATCAGCCCCAGCATTTT
CDR3: CASSGQGLYQPQHF
size: many
length: 14
J: TRBJ1-5
D: TRBD1
V: TRBV6-2/TRBV6-3

DNA: TGTGCCAGCAGCTTAGTTGAAAACTACGAGCAGTACTTC
CDR3: CASSLVENYEQYF
size: few
length: 13
J: TRBJ2-7
D: NA
V: TRBV7-2

DNA: TGTGCCAGCAGCCCACGGGGGACAGGGTTCCGGAACACTGAAGCTTTCTTT
CDR3: CASSPRGTGFRNTEAFF
size: NA
length: 17
J: TRBJ1-1
D: TRBD1
V: TRBV11-2

DNA: TGTGCCAGCAGTTTGGTAGGGGCAGCTTACGTCTATGGCTACACCTTC
CDR3: CASSLVGAAYVYGYTF
size: few
length: 16
J: TRBJ1-2
D: NA
V: TRBV28

DNA: TGTGCCACGCAGCGGGACAGTGGACGCGAAAAACTGTTTTTT
CDR3: CATQRDSGREKLFF
size: NA
length: 14
J: TRBJ1-4
D: TRBD1
V: TRBV2

DNA: TGTGCCATCAGTGAAGGCGGCGGAGACACAGATACGCAGTATTTT
CDR3: CAISEGGGDTDTQYF
size: NA
length: 15
J: TRBJ2-3
D: NA
V: TRBV10-3

DNA: TGTGCCTGGACCACAGGGGCTCGCCGCTCCGGAAACACCATATATTTT
CDR3: CAWTTGARRSGNTIYF
size: NA
length: 16
J: TRBJ1-3
D: TRBD1
V: TRBV30

DNA: TGTGCCAGCAGCAACAGGTCCCAGGGCCCAATCATGGTACACGAGCAGTACTTC
CDR3: CASSNRSQGPIMVHEQYF
size: few
length: 18
J: TRBJ2-7
D: NA
V: TRBV21-1

DNA: TGCAGGGCCCAGACTCCTGGGAACTATGGCTACACCTTC
CDR3: CRAQTPGNYGYTF
size: many
length: 13
J: TRBJ1-2
D: NA
V: TRBV20-1

DNA: TGCAGTGCCCAGGAGGGCAGCCAAGAGACCCAGTACTTC
CDR3: CSAQEGSQETQYF
size: NA
length: 13
J: TRBJ2-5
D: NA
V: TRBV20-1

DNA: TGTGCCAGCAGCGGCGGACTAGCGTCGGCAGATACGCAGTATTTT
CDR3: CASSGGLASADTQYF
size: NA
length: 15
J: TRBJ2-3
D: TRBD2
V: TRBV5-4

DNA: TGTGCCAGCAGCTTAGACAGGGGGAATAGGCCCCAGCATTTT
CDR3: CASSLDRGNRPQHF
size: many
length: 14
J: TRBJ1-5
D: TRBD1
V: TRBV7-8

DNA: TGCAGTGCTAAGCCGAGCGGGAGAGGCTACGAGCAGTACTTC
CDR3: CSAKPSGRGYEQYF
size: NA
length: 14
J: TRBJ2-7
D: TRBD2
V: TRBV20-1

DNA: TGCAGTGCTCAAAGGACAACTAGCACAGATACGCAGTATTTT
CDR3: CSAQRTTSTDTQYF
size: many
length: 14
J: TRBJ2-3
D: NA
V: TRBV20-1

DNA: TGTGCCACCAGCATCTCTAGCGGGAGGGCCGACGAGCAGTACTTC
CDR3: CATSISSGRADEQYF
size: many
length: 15
J: TRBJ2-7
D: TRBD2
V: TRBV15

DNA: TGCAACAGGACCTCCGAGCAGTACTTC
CDR3: CNRTSEQYF
size: few
length: 9
J: TRBJ2-7
D: NA
V: TRBV29-1

DNA: TGTGCCAGCAGCCTCGAGCAGGTGAAGTACAATGAGCAGTTCTTC
CDR3: CASSLEQVKYNEQFF
size: many
length: 15
J: TRBJ2-1
D: NA
V: TRBV3-1

DNA: TGTGCCTGGACAAGAGGGGCCTCTGGAAACACCATATATTTT
CDR3: CAWTRGASGNTIYF
size: few
length: 14
J: TRBJ1-3
D: NA
V: TRBV30

DNA: TGTGCCAGCAGTCCAGCCTTAGGGACAGGGGGCTACAATGAGCAGTTCTTC
CDR3: CASSPALGTGGYNEQFF
size: few
length: 17
J: TRBJ2-1
D: TRBD1
V: TRBV28

DNA: TGTGCCAGCAGCCTCAGACTAGCGGGCGATGAGCAGTTCTTC
CDR3: CASSLRLAGDEQFF
size: many
length: 14
J: TRBJ2-1
D: TRBD2
V: TRBV7-2

DNA: TGTGCCAGCAGCCCTCTTATCCCCGGGGAGCTGTTTTTT
CDR3: CASSPLIPGELFF
size: NA
length: 13
J: TRBJ2-2
D: NA
V: TRBV7-2

DNA: TGTGCCAGCAGCTTGCGGCTCTCCTACAATGAGCAGTTCTTC
CDR3: CASSLRLSYNEQFF
size: few
length: 14
J: TRBJ2-1
D: NA
V: TRBV28

DNA: TGCAGTGCAAAGGCCAATTCACCCCTCCACTTT
CDR3: CSAKANSPLHF
size: many
length: 11
J: TRBJ1-6
D: NA
V: TRBV20-1

DNA: TGTGCCAGCAGTTCCCGGACAGGTTTCGTCTACGAGCAGTACTTC
CDR3: CASSSRTGFVYEQYF
size: many
length: 15
J: TRBJ2-7
D: TRBD1
V: TRBV28

DNA: TGTGCCACCCTAAACCTCGGCTACTCCTACAATGAGCAGTTCTTC
CDR3: CATLNLGYSYNEQFF
size: few
length: 15
J: TRBJ2-1
D: NA
V: TRBV6-2/TRBV6-3

DNA: TGTGCCAGCAGCTTAGCAGGGGGTCAGGAGGCTTTCTTT
CDR3: CASSLAGGQEAFF
size: few
length: 13
J: TRBJ1-1
D: NA
V: TRBV7-6

DNA: TGTGCCAGCAGCAATGCGGGGGACAATCAGCCCCAGCATTTT
CDR3: CASSNAGDNQPQHF
size: many
length: 14
J: TRBJ1-5
D: NA
V: TRBV7-3

DNA: TGCGCCAGCAACTCGGAGGGTGAAGCTTTCTTT
CDR3: CASNSEGEAFF
size: few
length: 11
J: TRBJ1-1
D: NA
V: TRBV10-2

DNA: TGTGCCAGCAGTTTAGGTTCCGGGCGAGGTGAAGCTTTCTTT
CDR3: CASSLGSGRGEAFF
size: many
length: 14
J: TRBJ1-1
D: NA
V: TRBV12-3/TRBV12-4

DNA: TGTGCCAGCAGCTCAAAACCGACTAGCGCAAGCTACAATGAGCAGTTCTTC
CDR3: CASSSKPTSASYNEQFF
size: NA
length: 17
J: TRBJ2-1
D: TRBD2
V: TRBV11-2

DNA: TGTGCCAGCAGTGATAGGGCCGGGCGGAACTATGGCTACACCTTC
CDR3: CASSDRAGRNYGYTF
size: many
length: 15
J: TRBJ1-2
D: NA
V: TRBV25-1

DNA: TGTGCCAGCAGCCAAAGACAGGGTGGGGAAAAACTGTTTTTT
CDR3: CASSQRQGGEKLFF
size: NA
length: 14
J: TRBJ1-4
D: TRBD1
V: TRBV7-9

DNA: TGTGCCAGCAGTTTACCTCCGGGACTCCGGACCGGGGCCAACGTCCTGACTTTC
CDR3: CASSLPPGLRTGANVLTF
size: NA
length: 18
J: TRBJ2-6
D: NA
V: TRBV28

DNA: TGTGCCAGCAGCTTAGCGGGCTTGGTACCTCCTGGCTACACCTTC
CDR3: CASSLAGLVPPGYTF
size: NA
length: 15
J: TRBJ1-2
D: NA
V: TRBV7-2

DNA: TGTGCCTGGAGTGTAGGGTCTCTAGCGGGGCCAGAGACCCAGTACTTC
CDR3: CAWSVGSLAGPETQYF
size: many
length: 16
J: TRBJ2-5
D: TRBD2
V: TRBV30

DNA: TGCAGTGCTAGGGGGGTGGCGGGCACCTTGTTCTTC
CDR3: CSARGVAGTLFF
size: many
length: 12
J: TRBJ2-1
D: NA
V: TRBV20-1

DNA: TGTGCCAGCAGTGTAACCAGGACTTCCCAAGAGACCCAGTACTTC
CDR3: CASSVTRTSQETQYF
size: many
length: 15
J: TRBJ2-5
D: NA
V: TRBV12-3/TRBV12-4

DNA: TGTGCCAGCAGTCCCCTGACAGGGTTGACCACTGAAGCTTTCTTT
CDR3: CASSPLTGLTTEAFF
size: few
length: 15
J: TRBJ1-1
D: TRBD1
V: TRBV12-3/TRBV12-4

DNA: TGCAGCGTTGAAGGGGGGGGAGGGCTAACCAAAAACATTCAGTACTTC
CDR3: CSVEGGGGLTKNIQYF
size: many
length: 16
J: TRBJ2-4
D: TRBD2
V: TRBV29-1

DNA: TGTGCCAGCTCACCATACACCCCTACCGGCGCGCGGATTTCCTACAATGAGCAGTTCTTC
CDR3: CASSPYTPTGARISYNEQFF
size: NA
length: 20
J: TRBJ2-1
D: NA
V: TRBV18

DNA: TGTGCCAGCAGTTTGTGGACAGGGCAACCAAATGGCTACACCTTC
CDR3: CASSLWTGQPNGYTF
size: many
length: 15
J: TRBJ1-2
D: TRBD1
V: TRBV27

DNA: TGTGCCAGCAGCCCCCCCGGGGGACTGAACACTGAAGCTTTCTTT
CDR3: CASSPPGGLNTEAFF
size: many
length: 15
J: TRBJ1-1
D: NA
V: TRBV7-9

DNA: TGTGCCAGCAGCAAAGTGGGAGGAACCTCTGAAAAACTGTTTTTT
CDR3: CASSKVGGTSEKLFF
size: many
length: 15
J: TRBJ1-4
D: NA
V: TRBV7-9

DNA: TGTGCCAGCAGCCCGCGAGGAGGTAGCGGGACAGATACGCAGTATTTT
CDR3: CASSPRGGSGTDTQYF
size: many
length: 16
J: TRBJ2-3
D: TRBD2
V: TRBV7-6

DNA: TGTGCCAGCTCTCTCAATGTGGGCTCCAATGGAAACACCATATATTTT
CDR3: CASSLNVGSNGNTIYF
size: many
length: 16
J: TRBJ1-3
D: NA
V: TRBV6-5

DNA: TGTGCCAGCAGCTTAGGACAGGCCTCCTACGAGCAGTACTTC
CDR3: CASSLGQASYEQYF
size: NA
length: 14
J: TRBJ2-7
D: NA
V: TRBV7-2

DNA: TGCAGTGCTAGAGATATGCGGGGAGTGATAGCCAAAAACATTCAGTACTTC
CDR3: CSARDMRGVIAKNIQYF
size: NA
length: 17
J: TRBJ2-4
D: NA
V: TRBV20-1

DNA: TGTGCCAGCAGGGGCGGCTCAGCTAACTATGGCTACACCTTC
CDR3: CASRGGSANYGYTF
size: few
length: 14
J: TRBJ1-2
D: NA
V: TRBV27

DNA: TGTGCCACCAGCCTCTCAAGGGGGGTCCTTTACAATGAGCAGTTCTTC
CDR3: CATSLSRGVLYNEQFF
size: NA
length: 16
J: TRBJ2-1
D: NA
V: TRBV15

DNA: TGTGCCAGCAGCGTAACGGACAGAACAGGAGATACGCAGTATTTT
CDR3: CASSVTDRTGDTQYF
size: NA
length: 15
J: TRBJ2-3
D: NA
V: TRBV9

DNA: TGCGCCAGCAGCCCCACCCGAACTGGAACCGGGGAGCTGTTTTTT
CDR3: CASSPTRTGTGELFF
size: few
length: 15
J: TRBJ2-2
D: NA
V: TRBV4-3

DNA: TGCAGCGTTGCCCCCGGGACTAGTCATAATGAGCAGTTCTTC
CDR3: CSVAPGTSHNEQFF
size: few
length: 14
J: TRBJ2-1
D: TRBD2
V: TRBV29-1

DNA: TGTGCCAGCAGCCCACTCGGACAGGCATACAATGAGCAGTTCTTC
CDR3: CASSPLGQAYNEQFF
size: few
length: 15
J: TRBJ2-1
D: TRBD1
V: TRBV11-2

DNA: TGTGCCAGCAGTCAAGGCATGGGAGAGCAGTACTTC
CDR3: CASSQGMGEQYF
size: NA
length: 12
J: TRBJ2-7
D: NA
V: TRBV7-6